The source of this T cell receptor beta chain is a study of cytomegalovirus exposure and HLA in healthy donors. The CDR3 sequence is 14 residues long. The junction had 1 base not matched to a gene; V was cut back by 0 bases and J by 3 bases. Germline CDR1 and CDR2: SGHRS and YFSETQ. With regard to this clone: Its antigen is not known.

The study ran its PCR with 60 Vbeta and 13 Jbeta primers. Using immunoSEQ multiplex PCR, the repertoire was profiled, and TCRdb retains in-frame clones only, with some absent. The table records tens of thousands of clones, about three quarters of them present only once. General study findings and limits: An analysis was carried out at a later point. It showed that HLA-associated TCR beta chains were more clonally expanded than equally common non-associated chains.

The specimen sequenced was PBMCs. This chain connects TRBV5-1 to TRBJ2-5; TRBD2 aligns across 8 bases. The clonotype was recovered from a woman in her forties in good health and CMV-seropositive. The CDR3 DNA reads as TGCGCCAGCAGCTTGGCGACTAGCGAAGAGACCCAGTACTTC. Its protein is CASSLATSEETQYF.